Listed here is a single TCR beta chain. The antigen this receptor binds is unknown. Base quality data are lacking; no much larger clone is found one base away. The sample is drawn from a study of CD8 T cells in Susac syndrome (dated by TCRdb to about 2019). Regarding the complete study: Repertoire sequencing was used to test whether CD8+ T cell activation and differentiation in Susac syndrome was antigen driven. Summary of the overall study and its limitations: The number of individuals in the TCR sequencing and HLA analysis was acknowledged as relatively small.

RNA was extracted using the RNeasy kit, and roughly 0.5 to 1 ug of the RNA was reverse transcribed with random hexamers. TCR beta CDR3 regions were amplified with the immunoSEQ multiplex PCR assay covering 54 Vbeta and 13 Jbeta segments. Bias from PCR amplification was corrected by using a synthetic template baseline for primer optimization and for computational correction. On the study's bioinformatics: Only productive sequences were kept, with reads annotated to V, D and J genes according to IMGT and analyzed in immunoSEQ Analyzer. Clonality was calculated as one minus the Shannon entropy normalized by log2 of the number of productive unique sequences. For each patient and control, public and private clones were evaluated within the 100 most prevalent clones. Susac-specific clones were defined as absent from healthy and MS cohorts, over a thousand published viral clones and other ImmuneACCESS disease sequences. Through fastp at Q25 and MiXCR, TCRdb rebuilt clones from the public reads, retaining in-frame beta chains. Every CDR3 protein is listed once, alongside the most common genes and DNA of its rows. It is TCRdb's table, rather than the study itself, that gives the V and J calls and clone size. The sample yields under 350,000 distinct CDR3 sequences; approximately 90% were counted once. About 0.07% of the sample comes from the top ten.

The CDR3 runs 15 amino acids, cysteine and phenylalanine included. This entry keeps only the CDR3 DNA: 45 bases, framed from base 1. V and J lose 5 bases and 0 bases, and a span of 14 bases separates them. The germline V gene (reference sequence) supplies CDR1 DFQATT and CDR2 SNEGSKA. Peripheral blood CD8+ and CD4+ T cells from healthy donors, Susac syndrome patients and multiple sclerosis patients were profiled using high-throughput TCR beta sequencing. The multiple sclerosis controls were treatment-naive patients who had stable or active relapsing-remitting disease and met the revised McDonald criteria. Bulk CD8+ and CD4+ T cells were purified by magnetic negative isolation, whereas CD8+ TEMRA cells were enriched by FACS. Blood was collected in EDTA tubes and processed within 24 hours, with PBMCs isolated through density gradient centrifugation. PBMCs destined for TCR sequencing were cryopreserved in liquid nitrogen and later thawed in a 37 °C water bath. The sorted or isolated CD4+, CD8+ and CD8+ TEMRA cells had a purity of 90% or higher.

The clonotype comes from a human donor with multiple sclerosis. The specimen was CD4+ T cells from PBMCs. The V and J genes are TRBV20-1 and TRBJ1-3; the D region possibly corresponds to TRBD1 (5 bases align). The DNA is TGCAGTGCTGTACCGGGACCGATCTCTGGAAACACCATATATTTT. The translation is CSAVPGPISGNTIYF.